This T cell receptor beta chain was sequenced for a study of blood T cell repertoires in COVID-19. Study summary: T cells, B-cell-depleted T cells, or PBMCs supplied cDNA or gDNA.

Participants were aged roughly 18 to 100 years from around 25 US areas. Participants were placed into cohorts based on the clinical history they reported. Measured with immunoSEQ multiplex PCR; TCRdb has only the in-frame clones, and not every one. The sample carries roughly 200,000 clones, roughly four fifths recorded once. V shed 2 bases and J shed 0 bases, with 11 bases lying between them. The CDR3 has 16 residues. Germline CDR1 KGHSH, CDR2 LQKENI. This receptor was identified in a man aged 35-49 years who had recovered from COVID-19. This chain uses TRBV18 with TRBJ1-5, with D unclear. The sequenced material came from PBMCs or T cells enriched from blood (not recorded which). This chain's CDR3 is CASSPGPVNSNQPQHF. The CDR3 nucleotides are TGTGCCAGCTCACCAGGCCCCGTGAATAGCAATCAGCCCCAGCATTTT.